This TCR beta chain stems from a study of blood T cell repertoires in COVID-19. Study context: Collection of acute and convalescent COVID-19 samples took place in the United States, Italy and Spain. Nucleic acid was either cDNA or gDNA, and it came from T cells, B-cell-depleted T cells, or PBMCs.

This clone appeared once. The CDR3 is made up of 13 amino acids. V lost 6 bases, J lost 8 bases, and 14 bases lay in between. Original methodology: Amplifying reference gene primers gave estimates of nucleated cell counts. The method was immunoSEQ multiplex PCR; TCRdb's version includes in-frame clones alone and lacks a portion of them. Clonal size and the V and J genes are those of that table, whereas D and trimming came from the DNA. The table lists about 22,000 clones, 91% of them singletons, with 3.1% in the top ten. The TCR sequence derives from a woman in her seventies with active COVID-19. J is TRBJ2-1 and V is TRBV12-3 or TRBV12-4, with D possibly TRBD1 on 6 matching bases. The specimen was peripheral blood. The CDR3 loop reads CASRRNPGDEQFF. CDR3 bases: TGTGCCAGCAGACGCAATCCAGGGGATGAGCAGTTCTTC.